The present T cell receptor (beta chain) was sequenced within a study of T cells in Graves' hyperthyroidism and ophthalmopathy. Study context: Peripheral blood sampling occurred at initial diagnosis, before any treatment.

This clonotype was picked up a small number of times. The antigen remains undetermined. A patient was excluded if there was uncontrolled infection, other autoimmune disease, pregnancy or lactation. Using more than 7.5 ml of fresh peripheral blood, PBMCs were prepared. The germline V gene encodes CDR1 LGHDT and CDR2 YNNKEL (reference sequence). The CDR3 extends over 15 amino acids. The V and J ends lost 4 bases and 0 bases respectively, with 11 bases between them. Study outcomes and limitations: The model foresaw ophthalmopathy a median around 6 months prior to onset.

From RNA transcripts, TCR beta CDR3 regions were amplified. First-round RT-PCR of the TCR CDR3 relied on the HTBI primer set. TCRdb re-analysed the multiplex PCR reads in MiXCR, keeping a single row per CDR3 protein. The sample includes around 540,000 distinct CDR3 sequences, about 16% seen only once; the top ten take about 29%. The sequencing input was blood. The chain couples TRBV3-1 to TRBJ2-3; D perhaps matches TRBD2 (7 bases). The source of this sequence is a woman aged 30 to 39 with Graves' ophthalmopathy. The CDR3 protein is CASSLRGASTDTQYF. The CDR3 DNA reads TGTGCCAGCAGCCTCCGGGGGGCTAGCACAGATACGCAGTATTTT.